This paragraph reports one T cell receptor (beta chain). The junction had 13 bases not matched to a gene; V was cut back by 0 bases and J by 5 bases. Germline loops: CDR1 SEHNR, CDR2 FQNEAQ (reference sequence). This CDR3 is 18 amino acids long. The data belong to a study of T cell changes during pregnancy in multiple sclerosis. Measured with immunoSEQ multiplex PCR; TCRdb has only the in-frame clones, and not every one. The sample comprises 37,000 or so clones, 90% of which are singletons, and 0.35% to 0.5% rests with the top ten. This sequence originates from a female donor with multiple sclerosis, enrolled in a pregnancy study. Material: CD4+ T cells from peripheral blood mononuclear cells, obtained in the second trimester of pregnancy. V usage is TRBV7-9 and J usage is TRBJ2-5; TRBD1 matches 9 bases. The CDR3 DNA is TGTGCCAGCAGCTTAGCCCCCCCCGGGACAGGGAGGGGTGAGACCCAGTACTTC. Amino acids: CASSLAPPGTGRGETQYF. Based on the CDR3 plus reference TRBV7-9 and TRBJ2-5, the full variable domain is DTGVSQNPRHKITKRGQNVTFRCDPISEHNRLYWYRQTLGQGPEFLTYFQNEAQLEKSRLLSDRFSAERPKGSFSTLEIQRTEQGDSAMYLCASSLAPPGTGRGETQYFGPGTRLLVL.